This T cell receptor (beta chain) is drawn from a study of T cell responses to AZD1222 COVID-19 vaccine. Study-wide results and caveats: There were repertoire samples only from the period after the peak T cell response. Vaccination with two AZD1222 doses was followed by a rise in Spike-specific TCR breadth and depth. Reports say nearly half of spike-specific TCRs go after unmutated variant regions. Clonal diversity may have been underestimated in mostly white British donors.

TCRdb's table, derived via immunoSEQ multiplex PCR, lists solely in-frame clones and lacks some. The sample has under 95,000 clones; approximately 91% are singletons. CDR3 size: 13 residues. V lost 1 base, J lost 2 bases, and 3 bases lay in between. Germline CDR1 reads LGHDT; CDR2 reads YNNKEL (reference sequence). About this clone: Its matching antigen is unknown.

V and J are TRBV3-1 (or the pseudogene TRBV3-2) and TRBJ1-3; D uncertain. The TCR originated in an adult in good health. Specimen: peripheral blood, collected on day 0 of AZD1222 vaccination. CDR3 nucleotides: TGTGCCAGCAGCCAAGGGACTGGAAACACCATATATTTT. This gives the protein CASSQGTGNTIYF.